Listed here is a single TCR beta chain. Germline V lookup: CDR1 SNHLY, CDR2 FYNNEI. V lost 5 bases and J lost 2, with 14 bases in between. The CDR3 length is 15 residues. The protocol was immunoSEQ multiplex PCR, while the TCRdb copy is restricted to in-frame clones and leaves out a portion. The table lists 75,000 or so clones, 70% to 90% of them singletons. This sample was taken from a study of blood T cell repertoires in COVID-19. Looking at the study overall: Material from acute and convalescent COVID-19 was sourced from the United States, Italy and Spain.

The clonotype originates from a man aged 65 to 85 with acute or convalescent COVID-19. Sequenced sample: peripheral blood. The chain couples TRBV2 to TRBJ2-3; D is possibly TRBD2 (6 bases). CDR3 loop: CASSRGTGDTDTQYF. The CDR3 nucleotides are TGTGCCAGCAGTCGCGGGACGGGAGACACAGATACGCAGTATTTT.